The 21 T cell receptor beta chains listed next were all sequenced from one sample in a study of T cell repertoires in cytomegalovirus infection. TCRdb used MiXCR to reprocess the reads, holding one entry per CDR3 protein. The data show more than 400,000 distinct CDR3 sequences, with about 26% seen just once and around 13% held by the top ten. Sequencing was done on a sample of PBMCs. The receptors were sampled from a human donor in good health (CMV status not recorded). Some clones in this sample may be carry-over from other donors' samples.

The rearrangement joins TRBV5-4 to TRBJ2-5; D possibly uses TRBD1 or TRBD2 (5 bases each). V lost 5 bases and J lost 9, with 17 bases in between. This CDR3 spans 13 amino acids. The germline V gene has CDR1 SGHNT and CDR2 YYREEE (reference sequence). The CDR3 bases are TGTGCCAGCAGTCAGGACGGACACGGGGCCCAGTACTTC. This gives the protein CASSQDGHGAQYF.

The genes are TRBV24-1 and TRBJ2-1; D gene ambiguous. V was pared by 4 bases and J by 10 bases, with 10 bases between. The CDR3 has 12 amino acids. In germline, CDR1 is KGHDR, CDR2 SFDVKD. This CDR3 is CATSEWTAEQFF. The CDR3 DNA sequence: TGTGCCACCAGTGAATGGACGGCAGAGCAGTTCTTC.

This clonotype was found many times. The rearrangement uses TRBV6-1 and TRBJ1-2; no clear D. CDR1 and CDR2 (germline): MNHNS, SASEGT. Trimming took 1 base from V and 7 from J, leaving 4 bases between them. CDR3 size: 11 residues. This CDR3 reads CASSEEGGYTF. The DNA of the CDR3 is TGTGCCAGCAGTGAAGAGGGTGGCTACACCTTC.

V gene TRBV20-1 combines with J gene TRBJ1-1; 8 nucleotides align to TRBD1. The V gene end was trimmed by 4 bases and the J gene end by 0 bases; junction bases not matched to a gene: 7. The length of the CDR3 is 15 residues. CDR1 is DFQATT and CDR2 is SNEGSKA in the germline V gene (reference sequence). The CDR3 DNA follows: TGCAGTGCTACCGGTGGACAGGGAATGAACACTGAAGCTTTCTTT. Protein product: CSATGGQGMNTEAFF.

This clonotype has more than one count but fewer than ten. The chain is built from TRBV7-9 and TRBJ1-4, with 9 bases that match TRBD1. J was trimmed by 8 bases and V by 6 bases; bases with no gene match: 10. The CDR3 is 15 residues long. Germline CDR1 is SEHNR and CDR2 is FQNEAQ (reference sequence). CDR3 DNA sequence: TGTGCCAGCAGACCCAGGGACAGGGTAGACGAAAAACTGTTTTTT. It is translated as CASRPRDRVDEKLFF. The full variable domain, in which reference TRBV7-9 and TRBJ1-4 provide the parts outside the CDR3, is DTGVSQNPRHKITKRGQNVTFRCDPISEHNRLYWYRQTLGQGPEFLTYFQNEAQLEKSRLLSDRFSAERPKGSFSTLEIQRTEQGDSAMYLCASRPRDRVDEKLFFGSGTQLSVL.

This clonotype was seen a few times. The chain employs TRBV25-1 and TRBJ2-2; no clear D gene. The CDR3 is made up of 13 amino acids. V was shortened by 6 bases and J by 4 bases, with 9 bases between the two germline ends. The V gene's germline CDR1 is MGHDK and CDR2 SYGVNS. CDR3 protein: CASRSDSTGELFF. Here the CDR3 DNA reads TGTGCCAGCAGAAGTGATAGCACCGGGGAGCTGTTTTTT.

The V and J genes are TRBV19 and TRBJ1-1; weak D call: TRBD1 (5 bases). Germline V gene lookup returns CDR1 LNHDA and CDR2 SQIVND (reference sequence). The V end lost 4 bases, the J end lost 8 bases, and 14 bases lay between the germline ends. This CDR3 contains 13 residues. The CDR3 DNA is TGTGCCAGTAGTAAAGGTCAGGGCGCGGAAGCTTTCTTT. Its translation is CASSKGQGAEAFF.

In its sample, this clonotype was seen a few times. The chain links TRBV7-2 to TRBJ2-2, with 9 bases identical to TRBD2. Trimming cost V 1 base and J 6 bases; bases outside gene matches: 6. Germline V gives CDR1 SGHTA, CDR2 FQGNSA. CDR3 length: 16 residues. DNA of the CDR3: TGTGCCAGCAGCTTAGTTACGGCGGGAGGGTCCGGGGAGCTGTTTTTT. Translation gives CASSLVTAGGSGELFF. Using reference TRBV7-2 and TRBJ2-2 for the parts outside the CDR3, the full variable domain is GAGVSQSPSNKVTEKGKDVELRCDPISGHTALYWYRQSLGQGLEFLIYFQGNSAPDKSGLPSDRFSAERTGGSVSTLTIQRTQQEDSAVYLCASSLVTAGGSGELFFGEGSRLTVL.

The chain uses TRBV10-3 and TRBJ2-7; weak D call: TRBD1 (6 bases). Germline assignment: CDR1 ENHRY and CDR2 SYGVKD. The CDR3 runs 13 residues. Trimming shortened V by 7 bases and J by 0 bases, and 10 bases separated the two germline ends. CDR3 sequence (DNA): TGTGCCATCAACCGGGACACCTCCTACGAGCAGTACTTC. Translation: CAINRDTSYEQYF.

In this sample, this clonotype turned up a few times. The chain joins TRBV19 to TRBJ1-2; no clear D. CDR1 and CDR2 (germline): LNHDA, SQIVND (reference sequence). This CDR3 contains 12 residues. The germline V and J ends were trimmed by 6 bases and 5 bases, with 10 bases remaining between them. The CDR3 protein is CASRGIAYGYTF. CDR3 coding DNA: TGTGCCAGTAGAGGAATAGCTTATGGCTACACCTTC.

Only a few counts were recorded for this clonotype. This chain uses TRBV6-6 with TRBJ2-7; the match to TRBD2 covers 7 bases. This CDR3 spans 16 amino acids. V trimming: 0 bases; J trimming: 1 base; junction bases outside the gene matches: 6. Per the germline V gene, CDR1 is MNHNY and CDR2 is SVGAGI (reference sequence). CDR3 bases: TGTGCCAGCAGTTACTCGGCTAGCGGAGGATCCTACGAGCAGTACGTC. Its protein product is CASSYSASGGSYEQYV.

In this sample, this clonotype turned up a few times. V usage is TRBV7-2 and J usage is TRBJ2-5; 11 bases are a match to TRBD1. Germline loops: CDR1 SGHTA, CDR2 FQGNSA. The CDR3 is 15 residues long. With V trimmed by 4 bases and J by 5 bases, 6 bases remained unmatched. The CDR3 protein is CASSSDRGQVETQYF. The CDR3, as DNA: TGTGCCAGCAGCTCGGACAGGGGGCAGGTGGAGACCCAGTACTTC.

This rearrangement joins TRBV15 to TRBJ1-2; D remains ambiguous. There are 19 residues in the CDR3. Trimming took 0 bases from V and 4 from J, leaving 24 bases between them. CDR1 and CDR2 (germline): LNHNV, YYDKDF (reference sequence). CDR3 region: CATSRDKGTIVSLSYGYTF. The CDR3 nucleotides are TGTGCCACCAGCAGAGATAAGGGCACAATCGTATCCCTTTCCTATGGCTACACCTTC.

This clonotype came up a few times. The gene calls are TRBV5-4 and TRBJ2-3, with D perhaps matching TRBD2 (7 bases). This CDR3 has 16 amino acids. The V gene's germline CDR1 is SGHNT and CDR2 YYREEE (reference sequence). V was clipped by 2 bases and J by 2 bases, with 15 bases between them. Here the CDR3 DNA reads TGTGCCAGCAGCTTAGGGAGGGGGGCCCTCACAGATACGCAGTATTTT. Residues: CASSLGRGALTDTQYF.

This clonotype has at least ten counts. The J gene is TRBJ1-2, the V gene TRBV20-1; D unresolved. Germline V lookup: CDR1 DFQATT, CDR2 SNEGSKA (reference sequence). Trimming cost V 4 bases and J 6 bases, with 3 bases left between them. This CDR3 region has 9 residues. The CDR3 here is CSAKDGYTF. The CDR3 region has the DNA TGCAGTGCTAAAGATGGCTACACCTTC.

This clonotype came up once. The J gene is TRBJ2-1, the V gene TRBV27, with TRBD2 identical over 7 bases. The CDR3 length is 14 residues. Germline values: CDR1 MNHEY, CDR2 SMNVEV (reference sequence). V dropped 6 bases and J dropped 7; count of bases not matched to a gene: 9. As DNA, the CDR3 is TGTGCCAGCAGGCCCGGACTAGATTCTAATGAGCAGTTCTTC. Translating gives CASRPGLDSNEQFF.

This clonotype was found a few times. CDR3 sequence reads: CATSRDRAQGGNTEAFF. The CDR3 DNA sequence: TGTGCCACCAGCAGAGATCGCGCCCAGGGTGGGAACACTGAAGCTTTCTTT. The V gene is TRBV15, the J gene TRBJ1-1; possibly TRBD1 for D (5 bases). Per the germline V gene, CDR1 is LNHNV and CDR2 is YYDKDF (reference sequence). Trimming pared 0 bases from V and 1 base from J, leaving 15 bases between. The CDR3 totals 17 residues.

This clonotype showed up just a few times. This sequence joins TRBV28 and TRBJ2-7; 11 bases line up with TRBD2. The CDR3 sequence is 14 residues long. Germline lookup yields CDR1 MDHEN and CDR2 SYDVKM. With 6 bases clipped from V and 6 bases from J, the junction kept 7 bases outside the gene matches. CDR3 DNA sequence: TGTGCCAGCAGCCTACTAGCGGGAGCTTCCGAGCAGTACTTC. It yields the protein CASSLLAGASEQYF.

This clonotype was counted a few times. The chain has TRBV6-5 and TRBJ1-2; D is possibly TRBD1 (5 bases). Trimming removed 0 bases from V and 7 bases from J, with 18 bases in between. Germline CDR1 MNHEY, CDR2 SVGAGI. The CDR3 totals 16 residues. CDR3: CASSYSGWGAVSGYTF. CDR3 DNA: TGTGCCAGCAGTTACTCCGGCTGGGGCGCAGTTTCTGGCTACACCTTC.

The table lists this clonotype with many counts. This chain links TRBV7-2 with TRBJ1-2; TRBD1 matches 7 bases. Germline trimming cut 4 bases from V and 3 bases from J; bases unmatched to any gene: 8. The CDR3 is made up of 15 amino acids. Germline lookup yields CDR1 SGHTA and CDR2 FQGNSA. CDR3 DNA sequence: TGTGCCAGCAGCTCCACAGGGGAGGTGTACTATGGCTACACCTTC. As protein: CASSSTGEVYYGYTF.

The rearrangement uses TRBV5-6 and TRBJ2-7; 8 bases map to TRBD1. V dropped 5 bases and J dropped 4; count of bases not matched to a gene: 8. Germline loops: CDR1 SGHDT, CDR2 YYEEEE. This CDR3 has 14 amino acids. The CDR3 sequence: CASRKTGGVYEQYV. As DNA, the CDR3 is TGTGCCAGCAGGAAAACAGGGGGAGTTTACGAGCAGTACGTC.